This TCR beta chain appears in the sequencing data of a study of shared clonotypes between healthy human individuals. Study outcomes and limitations: Several donors had roughly 5% of their naive CD4 clonotypes in common. Rarefaction showed that sequencing of sorted subsets was incomplete (despite large depth).

The protocol was immunoSEQ multiplex PCR, while the TCRdb copy is restricted to in-frame clones and leaves out a portion. The sample contains 2 million to 3 million clones, 93% of which appear only once. About this clone: Its antigen is currently unknown.

This CDR3 region has 14 residues. V gave up 0 bases and J gave up 6 bases, with 9 bases separating them. Looked up from germline, CDR1 is SNHLY and CDR2 is FYNNEI. The gene calls are TRBV2 and TRBJ2-1; D remains ambiguous. The sample consisted of naive CD4+ T cells from PBMCs. The sample's subset: CD45RA+ positively selected. The sequence was obtained from a man aged 18 to 29 in good health. Some clones in this sample may be carry-over from other donors' samples. The CDR3 DNA reads TGTGCCAGCAGTGAAGCGCTCGTGGGCAATGAGCAGTTCTTC. This gives the protein CASSEALVGNEQFF.